This T cell receptor (beta chain) appears in the sequencing data of a study of cytomegalovirus exposure and HLA in healthy donors. Findings and limits, study-wide: An observed cluster of highly shared sequence variants was recorded as a likely sequencing artifact. When presence/absence was analysed, sequencing depth was taken to be roughly uniform across donors. A further, later analysis showed that HLA-associated TCR beta chains (compared with equally common others) were more clonally expanded. Later on, a genetic analysis was performed. It linked a missense variant in DCLRE1C with V- and J-gene trimming of TCR beta.

With 60 Vbeta and 13 Jbeta primers, the PCR was carried out. Clones were read by immunoSEQ multiplex PCR, and TCRdb kept only the in-frame ones, dropping some. The repertoire holds over 150,000 clones, with roughly 71% as singletons. This clone was detected a few times. Its antigen is unknown. Sequenced material: PBMCs. The clonotype was recovered from a woman aged 45 to 65 in good health and CMV-seropositive.

CDR3 nucleotide sequence: TGCGCCAGCAAAACTTTGACAGTCCCTAATGAAAAACTGTTTTTT. Protein: CASKTLTVPNEKLFF. The chain links TRBV4-1 to TRBJ1-4; tentatively, D is TRBD1 (5 bases). CDR3 length: 15 amino acids. V gave up 7 bases and J gave up 3 bases, with 15 bases separating them. Per the germline V gene, CDR1 is MGHRA and CDR2 is YSYEKL.